These T cell receptor beta chains were read from a single sample in a study of T cell responses to AZD1222 COVID-19 vaccine. Assay: immunoSEQ multiplex PCR; the TCRdb copy retains only in-frame clones and omits some. The data show roughly 49,000 clones, about 80% seen once. This specimen consisted of peripheral blood, obtained on day 0 of AZD1222 vaccination. The receptors here all came from an adult in good health. Both conserved end residues are part of each CDR3. The D gene is left open where the match is weak. The listing skips clone size in some rows; elsewhere it reads once, few, many or a size class.

D: -
J: TRBJ2-4
size: once
V: TRBV21-1
CDR3: CASSRPNRKKNIQYF
DNA: TGTGCCAGCAGCCGCCCGAACAGGAAAAAAAACATTCAGTACTTC

D: -
J: TRBJ2-7
size: -
V: TRBV18
CDR3: CASSPSTARYEQYF
DNA: TGTGCCAGCTCACCATCGACGGCGAGGTACGAGCAGTACTTC

D: TRBD1
J: TRBJ1-5
size: -
V: TRBV2
CDR3: CASSLNQGVSNQPQHF
DNA: TGTGCCAGCAGCCTCAATCAGGGGGTTAGCAATCAGCCCCAGCATTTT

D: -
J: TRBJ2-6
size: -
V: TRBV18
CDR3: CASSPASGANVLTF
DNA: TGTGCCAGCTCACCCGCCTCTGGGGCCAACGTCCTGACTTTC

D: -
J: TRBJ1-2
size: -
V: TRBV2
CDR3: CASSDSTSNYGYTF
DNA: TGTGCCAGCAGCGACAGTACCTCAAACTATGGCTACACCTTC

D: TRBD1
J: TRBJ1-2
size: -
V: TRBV6-5
CDR3: CASSQDRDYGYTF
DNA: TGTGCCAGCAGTCAGGACAGGGACTATGGCTACACCTTC

D: -
J: TRBJ1-1
size: -
V: TRBV11-2
CDR3: CASSLEGSGAFF
DNA: TGTGCCAGCAGCTTAGAGGGGAGTGGCGCTTTCTTT

D: -
J: TRBJ2-2
size: -
V: TRBV12-1
CDR3: CASTPAAGGNSGELFF
DNA: TGTGCCAGCACGCCTGCGGCGGGGGGCAACTCCGGGGAGCTGTTTTTT

D: -
J: TRBJ2-2
size: few
V: TRBV2
CDR3: CASSPFGAPNTGELFF
DNA: TGTGCCAGCAGCCCCTTCGGGGCCCCGAACACCGGGGAGCTGTTTTTT

D: TRBD2
J: TRBJ2-5
size: -
V: TRBV5-4
CDR3: CASSLRGAGVETQYF
DNA: TGTGCCAGCAGCTTGCGAGGAGCGGGGGTGGAGACCCAGTACTTC

D: TRBD1
J: TRBJ2-7
size: -
V: TRBV6-5
CDR3: CASSNGGQGSYEQYF
DNA: TGTGCCAGCAGCAACGGGGGACAGGGTTCCTACGAGCAGTACTTC

D: -
J: TRBJ2-5
size: few
V: TRBV29-1
CDR3: CSVTQYQETQYF
DNA: TGCAGCGTTACACAGTACCAAGAGACCCAGTACTTC

D: TRBD1
J: TRBJ1-4
size: -
V: TRBV4-2
CDR3: CASRDRAATNEKLFF
DNA: TGTGCCAGCAGGGACAGGGCCGCAACTAATGAAAAACTGTTTTTT

D: -
J: TRBJ2-5
size: -
V: TRBV5-6
CDR3: CASSLGQQETQYF
DNA: TGTGCCAGCAGCTTGGGACAGCAAGAGACCCAGTACTTC

D: -
J: TRBJ2-5
size: -
V: TRBV7-9
CDR3: CASTGPKETQYF
DNA: TGTGCCAGCACAGGACCGAAAGAGACCCAGTACTTC

D: -
J: TRBJ1-5
size: -
V: TRBV27
CDR3: CASSLGDSNQPQHF
DNA: TGTGCCAGCAGTTTAGGGGATAGCAATCAGCCCCAGCATTTT

D: -
J: TRBJ1-3
size: -
V: TRBV10-3
CDR3: CAISESAGRRNTIYF
DNA: TGTGCCATCAGTGAGTCGGCCGGTCGGCGGAACACCATATATTTT

D: -
J: TRBJ2-1
size: -
V: TRBV2
CDR3: CASLPQTSGPSQFF
DNA: TGTGCCAGCCTGCCCCAAACAAGCGGGCCGAGCCAGTTCTTC

D: -
J: TRBJ2-1
size: -
V: TRBV20-1
CDR3: CSASEKQRQFF
DNA: TGCAGTGCTAGCGAAAAGCAGAGGCAGTTCTTC

D: -
J: TRBJ1-5
size: -
V: TRBV5-1
CDR3: CASSSGQDGGPQHF
DNA: TGCGCCAGCAGCTCGGGGCAGGACGGAGGCCCCCAGCATTTT

D: -
J: TRBJ2-1
size: -
V: TRBV19
CDR3: CASREVVNRHEQFF
DNA: TGTGCCAGTAGGGAGGTAGTAAATAGGCATGAGCAGTTCTTC

D: TRBD1
J: TRBJ1-3
size: -
V: TRBV5-1
CDR3: CASSTAPTGGGNTIYF
DNA: TGCGCCAGCAGCACGGCCCCTACAGGGGGCGGAAACACCATATATTTT

D: -
J: TRBJ1-6
size: -
V: TRBV6-5
CDR3: CASSYSAEYNSPLHF
DNA: TGTGCCAGCAGTTACTCAGCGGAGTATAATTCACCCCTCCACTTT

D: -
J: TRBJ1-4
size: once
V: TRBV28
CDR3: CASKQEVLNEKLFF
DNA: TGTGCCAGCAAGCAGGAGGTCTTAAATGAAAAACTGTTTTTT

D: TRBD2
J: TRBJ2-2
size: -
V: TRBV10-2
CDR3: CASSERGGRSGELFF
DNA: TGCGCCAGCAGTGAGCGGGGGGGAAGGTCCGGGGAGCTGTTTTTT

D: -
J: TRBJ2-7
size: -
V: TRBV7-2
CDR3: CASSAPPYEQYF
DNA: TGTGCCAGCAGCGCCCCTCCCTACGAGCAGTACTTC

D: -
J: TRBJ2-3
size: -
V: TRBV7-7
CDR3: CASSPAGSSTDTQYF
DNA: TGTGCTAGCAGCCCCGCCGGATCTAGCACAGATACGCAGTATTTT

D: -
J: TRBJ1-1
size: -
V: TRBV27
CDR3: CASSLMAHMNTEAFF
DNA: TGTGCCAGCAGTTTAATGGCCCACATGAACACTGAAGCTTTCTTT

D: -
J: TRBJ2-1
size: once
V: TRBV7-2
CDR3: CASSLVRNEQFF
DNA: TGTGCCAGCAGCTTAGTGAGGAATGAGCAGTTCTTC

D: -
J: TRBJ1-1
size: -
V: TRBV18
CDR3: CASSPPVRTLNTEAFF
DNA: TGTGCCAGCTCACCACCGGTCAGAACCTTGAACACTGAAGCTTTCTTT

D: TRBD1
J: TRBJ2-7
size: -
V: TRBV24-1
CDR3: CATSDSGQGEQYF
DNA: TGTGCCACCAGTGACTCCGGACAGGGCGAGCAGTACTTC

D: TRBD2
J: TRBJ2-3
size: -
V: TRBV6-5
CDR3: CASRGERGVTDTQYF
DNA: TGTGCCAGCAGAGGCGAGCGGGGGGTCACAGATACGCAGTATTTT

D: -
J: TRBJ2-5
size: -
V: TRBV5-1
CDR3: CASSSRVGDRETQYF
DNA: TGCGCCAGCAGCTCCCGGGTCGGGGATCGGGAGACCCAGTACTTC

D: -
J: TRBJ1-2
size: -
V: TRBV3-1/TRBV3-2
CDR3: CASSQEGMLGYTF
DNA: TGTGCCAGCAGCCAAGAGGGAATGTTGGGGTACACCTTC

D: -
J: TRBJ2-7
size: -
V: TRBV5-5
CDR3: CASSRQMGSYEQYF
DNA: TGTGCCAGCAGCCGACAGATGGGATCCTACGAGCAGTACTTC

D: -
J: TRBJ1-1
size: -
V: TRBV18
CDR3: CASSPLVTEAFF
DNA: TGTGCCAGCTCACCATTGGTGACTGAAGCTTTCTTT

D: -
J: TRBJ1-5
size: -
V: TRBV30
CDR3: CAWREPGKANQPQHF
DNA: TGTGCCTGGAGAGAACCAGGAAAAGCCAATCAGCCCCAGCATTTT

D: -
J: TRBJ1-4
size: -
V: TRBV28
CDR3: CASSHLGEKLFF
DNA: TGTGCCAGCAGCCATCTAGGCGAAAAACTGTTTTTT

D: -
J: TRBJ2-7
size: -
V: TRBV7-9
CDR3: CASSLRNYEQYF
DNA: TGTGCCAGCAGCCTACGGAACTACGAGCAGTACTTC

D: TRBD1
J: TRBJ1-3
size: -
V: TRBV28
CDR3: CASSIGQGASGNTIYF
DNA: TGTGCCAGCAGTATCGGGCAGGGGGCGTCTGGAAACACCATATATTTT

D: TRBD1
J: TRBJ1-1
size: -
V: TRBV7-2
CDR3: CASSIIQGMGTEAFF
DNA: TGTGCCAGCAGCATAATACAGGGGATGGGCACTGAAGCTTTCTTT

D: TRBD1
J: TRBJ1-5
size: -
V: TRBV28
CDR3: CASSLARGKLGQPQHF
DNA: TGTGCCAGCAGTTTGGCCAGGGGGAAGTTGGGTCAGCCCCAGCATTTT

D: TRBD1
J: TRBJ1-2
size: -
V: TRBV19
CDR3: CASSAKGTVYGYTF
DNA: TGTGCCAGTAGTGCTAAAGGGACAGTGTATGGCTACACCTTC

D: -
J: TRBJ1-3
size: -
V: TRBV12-3/TRBV12-4
CDR3: CAGGSGNTIYF
DNA: TGTGCCGGGGGCTCTGGAAACACCATATATTTT

D: -
J: TRBJ2-3
size: -
V: TRBV5-1
CDR3: CASSPGEGTDTQYF
DNA: TGCGCCAGCAGCCCAGGGGAGGGAACAGATACGCAGTATTTT

D: -
J: TRBJ1-1
size: few
V: TRBV6-5
CDR3: CASTSGTLEAFF
DNA: TGTGCCAGCACCTCCGGGACACTTGAAGCTTTCTTT

D: TRBD2
J: TRBJ2-7
size: -
V: TRBV2
CDR3: CASSTGLAFEQYF
DNA: TGTGCCAGCAGCACGGGACTAGCTTTCGAGCAGTACTTC

D: TRBD2
J: TRBJ2-5
size: -
V: TRBV7-2
CDR3: CASSLVGLAGGTQETQYF
DNA: TGTGCCAGCAGCTTAGTGGGACTAGCGGGAGGTACCCAAGAGACCCAGTACTTC

D: TRBD1
J: TRBJ2-7
size: -
V: TRBV9
CDR3: CASSAGTGTHEQYF
DNA: TGTGCCAGCAGCGCCGGGACAGGGACCCACGAGCAGTACTTC

D: -
J: TRBJ1-6
size: -
V: TRBV19
CDR3: CASSIRVAGSQGSYNSPLHF
DNA: TGTGCCAGTAGTATCAGGGTAGCAGGAAGCCAAGGCTCCTATAATTCACCCCTCCACTTT

D: -
J: TRBJ2-7
size: -
V: TRBV27
CDR3: CASSLRQNYEQYF
DNA: TGTGCCAGCAGTTTAAGACAGAACTACGAGCAGTACTTC

D: -
J: TRBJ1-4
size: -
V: TRBV5-1
CDR3: CASSLGHTTNEKLFF
DNA: TGCGCCAGCAGCTTAGGACATACAACTAATGAAAAACTGTTTTTT

D: -
J: TRBJ2-7
size: -
V: TRBV11-1
CDR3: CASSLGESSYEQYF
DNA: TGTGCCAGCAGCTTAGGGGAAAGCTCCTACGAGCAGTACTTC

D: TRBD1
J: TRBJ1-5
size: -
V: TRBV7-9
CDR3: CASSRQGDSNQPQHF
DNA: TGTGCCAGCAGCCGACAGGGGGATAGCAATCAGCCCCAGCATTTT

D: -
J: TRBJ2-3
size: -
V: TRBV27
CDR3: CASSLLLRRVILLERNSTDTQYF
DNA: TGTGCCAGCAGTTTATTATTGCGTCGTGTGATCCTGTTAGAGCGGAATAGCACAGATACGCAGTATTTT

D: TRBD1
J: TRBJ1-6
size: -
V: TRBV5-1
CDR3: CASSSPDRADSPLHF
DNA: TGCGCCAGCAGCTCGCCGGACAGGGCGGATTCACCCCTCCACTTT

D: TRBD1
J: TRBJ1-2
size: -
V: TRBV5-4
CDR3: CASSLGWDRGQHYGYTF
DNA: TGTGCCAGCAGCTTGGGGTGGGACAGGGGGCAACACTATGGCTACACCTTC